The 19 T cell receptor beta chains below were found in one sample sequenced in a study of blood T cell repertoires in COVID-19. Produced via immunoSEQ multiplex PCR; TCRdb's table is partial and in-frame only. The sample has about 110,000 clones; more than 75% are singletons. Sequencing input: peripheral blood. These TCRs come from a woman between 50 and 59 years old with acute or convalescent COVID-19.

CDR3 in DNA: TGTGCCAGCTCACCCCCAACAGGGGGCCTGTACGAGCAGTACTTC. Its protein product is CASSPPTGGLYEQYF. The rearrangement uses TRBV18 and TRBJ2-7, with TRBD1 identical over 9 bases. V lost 3 bases to trimming and J lost 4 bases; unmatched junction nucleotides: 7. The CDR3 extends over 15 amino acids. Germline values: CDR1 KGHSH, CDR2 LQKENI. The variable domain in full, completed from reference TRBV18 and TRBJ2-7, reads NAGVMQNPRHLVRRRGQEARLRCSPMKGHSHVYWYRQLPEEGLKFMVYLQKENIIDESGMPKERFSAEFPKEGPSILRIQQVVRGDSAAYFCASSPPTGGLYEQYFGPGTRLTVT.

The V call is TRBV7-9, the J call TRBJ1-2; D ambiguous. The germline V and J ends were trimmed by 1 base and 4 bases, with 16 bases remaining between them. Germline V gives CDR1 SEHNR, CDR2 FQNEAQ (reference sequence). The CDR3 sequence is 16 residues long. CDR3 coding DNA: TGTGCCAGCAGCTTAGGAGGACTGACGGCGGGCTATGGCTACACCTTC. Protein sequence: CASSLGGLTAGYGYTF.

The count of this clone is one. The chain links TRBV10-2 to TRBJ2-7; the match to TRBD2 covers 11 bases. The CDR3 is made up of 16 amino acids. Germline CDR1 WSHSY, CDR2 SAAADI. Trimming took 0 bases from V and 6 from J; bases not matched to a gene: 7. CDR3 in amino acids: CASSESKLAGVVEQYF. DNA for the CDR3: TGCGCCAGCAGTGAGTCGAAACTAGCGGGAGTTGTCGAGCAGTACTTC.

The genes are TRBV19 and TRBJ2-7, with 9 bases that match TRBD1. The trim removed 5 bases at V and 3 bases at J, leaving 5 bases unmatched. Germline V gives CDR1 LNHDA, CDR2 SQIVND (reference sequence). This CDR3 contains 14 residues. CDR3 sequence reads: CASSRRGQGYEQYF. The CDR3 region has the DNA TGTGCCAGTAGTCGGCGGGGACAGGGCTACGAGCAGTACTTC. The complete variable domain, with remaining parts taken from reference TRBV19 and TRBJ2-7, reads DGGITQSPKYLFRKEGQNVTLSCEQNLNHDAMYWYRQDPGQGLRLIYYSQIVNDFQKGDIAEGYSVSREKKESFPLTVTSAQKNPTAFYLCASSRRGQGYEQYFGPGTRLTVT.

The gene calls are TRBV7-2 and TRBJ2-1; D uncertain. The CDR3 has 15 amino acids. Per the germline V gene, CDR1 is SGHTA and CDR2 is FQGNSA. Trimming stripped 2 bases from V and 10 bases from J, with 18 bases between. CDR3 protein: CASSLIHNTPREQFF. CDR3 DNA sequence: TGTGCCAGCAGCTTAATCCACAACACGCCGAGGGAGCAGTTCTTC.

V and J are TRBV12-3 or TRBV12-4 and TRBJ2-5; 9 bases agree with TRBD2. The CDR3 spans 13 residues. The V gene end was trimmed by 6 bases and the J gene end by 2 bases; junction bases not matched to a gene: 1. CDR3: CASRLAGQETQYF. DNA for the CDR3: TGTGCCAGCAGGCTAGCGGGGCAAGAGACCCAGTACTTC.

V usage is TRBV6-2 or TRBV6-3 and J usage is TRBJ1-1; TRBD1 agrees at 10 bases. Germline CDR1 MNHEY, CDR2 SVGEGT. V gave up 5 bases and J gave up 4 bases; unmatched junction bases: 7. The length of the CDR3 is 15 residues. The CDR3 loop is CASSKGQGYGTEAFF. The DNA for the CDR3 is TGTGCCAGCAGTAAGGGACAGGGGTACGGCACTGAAGCTTTCTTT.

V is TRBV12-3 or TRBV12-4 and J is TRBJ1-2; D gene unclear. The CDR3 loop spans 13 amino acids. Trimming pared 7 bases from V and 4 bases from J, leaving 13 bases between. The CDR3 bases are TGTGCCAGCACTCTGGGCCTCCCCTATGGCTACACCTTC. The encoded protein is CASTLGLPYGYTF.

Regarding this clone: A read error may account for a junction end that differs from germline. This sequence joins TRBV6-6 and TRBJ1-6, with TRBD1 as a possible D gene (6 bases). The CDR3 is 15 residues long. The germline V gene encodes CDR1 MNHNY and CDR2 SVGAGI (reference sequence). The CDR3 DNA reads TGTGCCAGCAGTTACGGGGGCTCCAATAATTCACCCCTCCACTTT. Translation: CASSYGGSNNSPLHF.

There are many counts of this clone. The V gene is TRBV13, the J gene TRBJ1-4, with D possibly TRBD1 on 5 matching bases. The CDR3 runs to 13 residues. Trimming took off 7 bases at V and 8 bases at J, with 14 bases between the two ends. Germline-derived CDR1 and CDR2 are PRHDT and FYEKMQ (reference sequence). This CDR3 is CASKGRRDEKLFF. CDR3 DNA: TGTGCCAGCAAAGGGAGGAGGGACGAAAAACTGTTTTTT. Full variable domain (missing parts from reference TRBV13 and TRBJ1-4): AAGVIQSPRHLIKEKRETATLKCYPIPRHDTVYWYQQGPGQDPQFLISFYEKMQSDKGSIPDRFSAQQFSDYHSELNMSSLELGDSALYFCASKGRRDEKLFFGSGTQLSVL.

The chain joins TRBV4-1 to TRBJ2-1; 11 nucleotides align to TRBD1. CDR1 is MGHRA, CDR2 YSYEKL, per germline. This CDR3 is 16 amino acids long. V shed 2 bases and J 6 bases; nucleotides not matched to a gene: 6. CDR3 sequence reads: CASSQPGTGGVNEQFF. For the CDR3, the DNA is TGCGCCAGCAGCCAACCCGGGACAGGGGGTGTCAATGAGCAGTTCTTC.

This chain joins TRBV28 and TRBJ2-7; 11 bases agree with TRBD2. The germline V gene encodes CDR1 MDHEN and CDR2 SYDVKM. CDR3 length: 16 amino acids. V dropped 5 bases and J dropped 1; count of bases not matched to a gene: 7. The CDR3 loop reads CASSRPGTSGSYEQYF. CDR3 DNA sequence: TGTGCCAGCAGTCGACCCGGGACTAGCGGATCCTACGAGCAGTACTTC.

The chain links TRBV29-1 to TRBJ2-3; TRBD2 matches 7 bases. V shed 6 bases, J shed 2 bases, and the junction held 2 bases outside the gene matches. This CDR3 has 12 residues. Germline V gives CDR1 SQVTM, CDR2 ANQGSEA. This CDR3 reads CSVERDTDTQYF. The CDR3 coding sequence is TGCAGCGTGGAGCGGGACACAGATACGCAGTATTTT.

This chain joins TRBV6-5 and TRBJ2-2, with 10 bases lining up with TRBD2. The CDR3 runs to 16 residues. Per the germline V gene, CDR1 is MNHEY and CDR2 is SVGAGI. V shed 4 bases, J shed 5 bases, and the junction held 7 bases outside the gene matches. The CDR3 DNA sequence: TGTGCCAGCAGTTGGTCTAGCGGGAGTACTACCGGGGAGCTGTTTTTT. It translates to CASSWSSGSTTGELFF.

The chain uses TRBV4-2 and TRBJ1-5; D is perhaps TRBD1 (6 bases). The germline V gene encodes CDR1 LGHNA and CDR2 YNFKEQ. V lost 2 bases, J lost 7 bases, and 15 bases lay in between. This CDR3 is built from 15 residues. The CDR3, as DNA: TGTGCCAGCAGCCAAAAGGGGGAGGGTGAGCAGCCCCAGCATTTT. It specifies CASSQKGEGEQPQHF.

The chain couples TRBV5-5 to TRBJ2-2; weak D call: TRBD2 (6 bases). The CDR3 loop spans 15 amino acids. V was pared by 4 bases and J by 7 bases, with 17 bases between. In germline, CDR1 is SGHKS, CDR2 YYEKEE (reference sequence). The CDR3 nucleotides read TGTGCCAGCAGCCGGAGGGCCGGTTCAAGCGGGGAGCTGTTTTTT. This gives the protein CASSRRAGSSGELFF. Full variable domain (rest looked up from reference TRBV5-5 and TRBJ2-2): DAGVTQSPTHLIKTRGQQVTLRCSPISGHKSVSWYQQVLGQGPQFIFQYYEKEERGRGNFPDRFSARQFPNYSSELNVNALLLGDSALYLCASSRRAGSSGELFFGEGSRLTVL.

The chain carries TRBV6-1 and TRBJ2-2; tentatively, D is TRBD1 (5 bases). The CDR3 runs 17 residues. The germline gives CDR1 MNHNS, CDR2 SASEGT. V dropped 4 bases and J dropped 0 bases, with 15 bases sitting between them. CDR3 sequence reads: CASSVPGQGSNTGELFF. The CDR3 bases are TGTGCCAGCAGTGTCCCCGGACAAGGGTCGAACACCGGGGAGCTGTTTTTT.

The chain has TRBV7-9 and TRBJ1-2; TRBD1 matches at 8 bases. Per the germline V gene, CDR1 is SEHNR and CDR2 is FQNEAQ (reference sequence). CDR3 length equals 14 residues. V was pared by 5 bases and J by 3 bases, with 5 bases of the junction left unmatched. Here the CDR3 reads CASSRGQADYGYTF. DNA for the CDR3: TGTGCCAGCAGCCGGGGACAGGCAGACTATGGCTACACCTTC.

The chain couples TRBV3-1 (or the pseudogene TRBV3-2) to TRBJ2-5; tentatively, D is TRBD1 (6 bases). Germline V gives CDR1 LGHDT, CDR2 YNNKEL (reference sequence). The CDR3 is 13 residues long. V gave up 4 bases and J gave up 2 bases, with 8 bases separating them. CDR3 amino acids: CASSPGQQETQYF. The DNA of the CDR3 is TGTGCCAGCAGCCCGGGACAACAAGAGACCCAGTACTTC.